A single sample is the source of the 27 T cell receptor beta chains below, sequenced in a study of siplizumab effects on memory and regulatory T cells. Repertoires were generated with immunoSEQ multiplex PCR, while TCRdb's copy carries only in-frame clones and drops some. This table holds about 75,000 clones, 93% found once. Specimen: CD8+ T cells sorted from blood. The origin of the receptors is a human donor in good health.

J is TRBJ2-3 and V is TRBV5-6; the D is unclear. Germline V CDR1 and CDR2: SGHDT, YYEEEE. The CDR3 has 13 amino acids. The V end was cut by 0 bases, the J end by 6 bases, with 8 bases between. The CDR3 sequence is CASSLAISDTQYF. CDR3 sequence (DNA): TGTGCCAGCAGCTTGGCAATATCTGATACGCAGTATTTT.

The chain carries TRBV19 and TRBJ2-5, with a tentative D call TRBD2 (7 bases). From germline, CDR1 is LNHDA and CDR2 SQIVND (reference sequence). The CDR3 totals 14 residues. With 2 bases removed from V and 5 bases from J, the gap between germline ends came to 12 bases. CDR3 sequence: CASSIWGGQETQYF. The CDR3 DNA sequence: TGTGCCAGTAGTATATGGGGGGGCCAGGAGACCCAGTACTTC.

The chain combines TRBV11-2 with TRBJ1-5; D is perhaps TRBD1 (5 bases). V dropped 5 bases and J dropped 3 bases, with 8 bases sitting between them. CDR3 length equals 13 residues. Germline CDR1 reads SGHAT; CDR2 reads FQNNGV. DNA of the CDR3: TGTGCCAGCAGCAGACAGAACAATCAGCCCCAGCATTTT. As protein: CASSRQNNQPQHF.

The rearrangement joins TRBV5-6 to TRBJ2-1; D call uncertain. The V and J ends lost 4 bases and 9 bases respectively, with 20 bases between them. Germline V gene sequence: CDR1 SGHDT, CDR2 YYEEEE. The CDR3 has 15 amino acids. CDR3 DNA sequence: TGTGCCAGCAGCCGGGCTAGTGTCCTAGTAATTGAGCAGTTCTTC. It encodes CASSRASVLVIEQFF. Together with reference TRBV5-6 and TRBJ2-1, the CDR3 gives the full variable domain: DAGVTQSPTHLIKTRGQQVTLRCSPKSGHDTVSWYQQALGQGPQFIFQYYEEEERQRGNFPDRFSGHQFPNYSSELNVNALLLGDSALYLCASSRASVLVIEQFFGPGTRLTVL.

CDR3 loop: CASSPDGGALNEQYF. Written as DNA, the CDR3 is TGTGCCAGCAGCCCTGACGGGGGGGCATTGAACGAGCAGTACTTC. This chain connects TRBV7-3 to TRBJ2-5; 8 bases line up with TRBD2. With the DNA end fitting TRBJ2-7 better, the J assignment may be wrong. CDR3 length equals 15 residues. Germline values: CDR1 SGHTA, CDR2 FQGTGA.

CDR3 sequence: CASSQEGSPERAFF. The CDR3 DNA sequence: TGTGCCAGCAGCCAAGAAGGGTCCCCCGAGCGAGCTTTCTTT. The V call is TRBV4-2, the J call TRBJ1-1; D remains unclear. The CDR3 is 14 amino acids. Germline V gene sequence: CDR1 LGHNA, CDR2 YNFKEQ. Trimming removed 0 bases at V and 10 bases at J, with 15 bases between.

This chain connects TRBV28 to TRBJ1-2; D remains ambiguous. The CDR3 extends over 15 amino acids. V was shortened by 7 bases and J by 5 bases, with 20 bases between the two germline ends. The germline gives CDR1 MDHEN, CDR2 SYDVKM. The DNA for the CDR3 is TGTGCCAGCATTGCCGCCCCCACAGATCGTTATGGCTACACCTTC. It yields the protein CASIAAPTDRYGYTF.

The chain recombines TRBV5-1 with TRBJ1-1; D call uncertain. The ends were cut back, 0 bases at V and 5 bases at J, with 11 bases in the middle. This CDR3 spans 14 amino acids. CDR1 is SGHRS and CDR2 is YFSETQ in the germline V gene. The CDR3 sequence is CASSLEWSGTEAFF. The CDR3 nucleotides read TGCGCCAGCAGCTTGGAATGGTCGGGGACTGAAGCTTTCTTT.

This chain joins TRBV19 and TRBJ2-1, with a possible D match to TRBD1 (6 bases). The CDR3 is 15 residues long. Between the trimmed V and J ends, which lost 3 bases and 4 bases, there was a span of 13 bases. Germline loops: CDR1 LNHDA, CDR2 SQIVND (reference sequence). Here the CDR3 reads CASSMMGAGYNEQFF. CDR3 coding DNA: TGTGCCAGTAGTATGATGGGGGCGGGTTACAATGAGCAGTTCTTC.

The V call is TRBV5-6, the J call TRBJ2-5; D perhaps matches TRBD2 (5 bases). From germline, CDR1 is SGHDT and CDR2 YYEEEE. Trimming took off 5 bases at V and 5 bases at J, with 7 bases between the two ends. The CDR3 is 11 amino acids. CDR3 protein: CASSSAETQYF. The DNA of the CDR3 is TGTGCCAGCAGTAGCGCCGAGACCCAGTACTTC.

V and J are TRBV2 and TRBJ2-1; TRBD2 matches at 9 bases. Trimming took 5 bases from V and 8 from J; bases not matched to a gene: 7. The CDR3 is made up of 14 amino acids. The germline gives CDR1 SNHLY, CDR2 FYNNEI. This chain's CDR3 is CASSLVVAGDEQFF. DNA of the CDR3: TGTGCCAGCAGTCTCGTAGTAGCGGGGGATGAGCAGTTCTTC.

The chain carries TRBV7-6 and TRBJ2-3; D remains ambiguous. Germline-derived CDR1 and CDR2 are SGHVS and FNYEAQ. The germline V and J ends were trimmed by 4 bases and 0 bases, with 8 bases remaining between them. This CDR3 has 14 amino acids. DNA of the CDR3: TGTGCCAGCAGCTCAACCGGGAGCACAGATACGCAGTATTTT. Translated, it gives CASSSTGSTDTQYF. The variable domain in full, with the rest retrieved from reference TRBV7-6 and TRBJ2-3, is GAGVSQSPRYKVTKRGQDVALRCDPISGHVSLYWYRQALGQGPEFLTYFNYEAQQDKSGLPNDRFSAERPEGSISTLTIQRTEQRDSAMYRCASSSTGSTDTQYFGPGTRLTVL.

The J gene is TRBJ2-7, the V gene TRBV28; D is uncertain. Germline loops: CDR1 MDHEN, CDR2 SYDVKM. Between the trimmed V and J ends, which lost 7 bases and 4 bases, there was a span of 8 bases. This CDR3 has 11 amino acids. The DNA of the CDR3 is TGTGCCAGCACCGATGAATACGAGCAGTACTTC. It translates to CASTDEYEQYF. Full variable domain (outside the CDR3, taken from reference TRBV28 and TRBJ2-7): DVKVTQSSRYLVKRTGEKVFLECVQDMDHENMFWYRQDPGLGLRLIYFSYDVKMKEKGDIPEGYSVSREKKERFSLILESASTNQTSMYLCASTDEYEQYFGPGTRLTVT.

This sequence joins TRBV27 and TRBJ1-6; 10 bases match TRBD1. V dropped 2 bases and J dropped 9; count of bases not matched to a gene: 1. CDR1 MNHEY and CDR2 SMNVEV come from the germline V gene (reference sequence). The length of the CDR3 is 14 residues. In nucleotides, the CDR3 is TGTGCCAGCAGTTTAGGGGACAGGGGTTCACCCCTCCACTTT. Translated, it gives CASSLGDRGSPLHF.

The count of this clone is one. The V gene is TRBV19, the J gene TRBJ1-5; D is possibly TRBD1 (6 bases). Germline assignment: CDR1 LNHDA and CDR2 SQIVND (reference sequence). The CDR3 is 20 amino acids. The germline V and J ends were trimmed by 4 bases and 0 bases, with 25 bases remaining between them. The CDR3 DNA reads TGTGCCAGTAGTACGCCTCAGGAGGGGGGCAGATTATATAGCAATCAGCCCCAGCATTTT. It codes for CASSTPQEGGRLYSNQPQHF.

The CDR3 DNA is TGTGCCAGCAGTCCGTTGGGGGGGGATACGCAGTATTTT. Translated: CASSPLGGDTQYF. The chain carries TRBV27 and TRBJ2-3, with TRBD2 matching 7 bases. The CDR3 sequence is 13 residues long. Per the germline V gene, CDR1 is MNHEY and CDR2 is SMNVEV (reference sequence). V was clipped by 5 bases and J by 6 bases; unmatched bases: 5.

The chain combines TRBV4-2 with TRBJ2-2; D might be TRBD1 (5 bases). Germline loops: CDR1 LGHNA, CDR2 YNFKEQ. The ends were cut back, 0 bases at V and 1 base at J, with 6 bases in the middle. This CDR3 contains 15 residues. The CDR3 nucleotides read TGTGCCAGCAGCCAAGAAACAGGGAACACCGGGGAGCTGTTTTTT. Protein sequence: CASSQETGNTGELFF.

This clone appeared a single time. DNA of the CDR3: TGTGCCAGCAGCGCGACCGGGACAGGTCCTCGAAGTAGTAATTCACCCCTCCACTTT. Translation: CASSATGTGPRSSNSPLHF. The chain couples TRBV7-3 to TRBJ1-6; 8 nucleotides line up with TRBD1. The length of the CDR3 is 19 residues. The V segment lost 5 bases and the J segment 6 bases; nucleotides outside the gene matches: 18. CDR1 and CDR2 (germline): SGHTA, FQGTGA.

V usage is TRBV6-5 and J usage is TRBJ2-3; the D call may be TRBD1 or TRBD2 (5 bases each). The CDR3 extends over 15 amino acids. The germline gives CDR1 MNHEY, CDR2 SVGAGI. V was pared by 2 bases and J by 1 base, with 10 bases between. This CDR3 reads CASSYVGVRTDTQYF. The CDR3 DNA follows: TGTGCCAGCAGTTACGTGGGGGTTCGCACAGATACGCAGTATTTT.

V usage is TRBV2 and J usage is TRBJ2-5; 10 nucleotides line up with TRBD2. This CDR3 spans 14 amino acids. V lost 6 bases, J lost 2 bases, and 3 bases stayed unmatched. Germline V gene data show CDR1 as SNHLY and CDR2 as FYNNEI. CDR3 loop: CASRASGGQETQYF. The CDR3 DNA sequence: TGTGCCAGCAGAGCTAGCGGGGGTCAAGAGACCCAGTACTTC.

In nucleotides, the CDR3 is TGTGCCAGCAGTGAAGCCTCGACAGGGACCTACGAGCAGTACTTC. It specifies CASSEASTGTYEQYF. The rearrangement links TRBV2 to TRBJ2-7, with 7 bases fitting TRBD1. Germline V CDR1 and CDR2: SNHLY, FYNNEI. V lost 0 bases to trimming and J lost 2 bases; unmatched junction nucleotides: 4. The CDR3 is 15 amino acids.

J is TRBJ1-4 and V is TRBV7-9; D uncertain. The germline CDR1 and CDR2 sequences are SEHNR and FQNEAQ (reference sequence). CDR3 length equals 13 residues. V was cut by 5 bases and J by 8 bases, with 12 bases left in between. The DNA for the CDR3 is TGTGCCAGCAGCCCCCCGGCCGACGAAAAACTGTTTTTT. Amino acid sequence: CASSPPADEKLFF.

This chain uses TRBV5-1 with TRBJ1-6; D gene uncertain. The germline V gene has CDR1 SGHRS and CDR2 YFSETQ. The CDR3 length is 15 residues. The V end lost 0 bases, the J end lost 4 bases, and 8 bases lay between the germline ends. The CDR3 DNA follows: TGCGCCAGCAGCTTGGGCAACCTGTATAATTCACCCCTCCACTTT. Residues: CASSLGNLYNSPLHF.

The V gene is TRBV28, the J gene TRBJ2-3; 7 bases agree with TRBD2. The CDR3 has 15 amino acids. The germline V gene encodes CDR1 MDHEN and CDR2 SYDVKM. V shed 6 bases and J 2 bases; nucleotides not matched to a gene: 8. The CDR3, as DNA: TGTGCCAGCAGGCTCAGAGCGGGGCCCACAGATACGCAGTATTTT. This codes for CASRLRAGPTDTQYF.

CDR3 bases: TGTGCCAGCAGTTTAGCCAGTCAGGGCTACACCTTC. Translated: CASSLASQGYTF. The chain joins TRBV28 to TRBJ1-2; D is undetermined. This CDR3 has 12 residues. Trimming pared 2 bases from V and 8 bases from J, leaving 9 bases between. Germline values: CDR1 MDHEN, CDR2 SYDVKM.

This clone was counted a few times. The gene calls are TRBV19 and TRBJ2-7; D possibly corresponds to TRBD2 (5 bases). V lost 4 bases and J 5 bases, leaving 6 bases between the germline ends. The CDR3 extends over 11 amino acids. Germline loops: CDR1 LNHDA, CDR2 SQIVND (reference sequence). CDR3 coding DNA: TGTGCCAGTAGTACCGGGGACGAGCAGTACTTC. Protein product: CASSTGDEQYF. Supplemented by reference TRBV19 and TRBJ2-7, the full variable domain reads DGGITQSPKYLFRKEGQNVTLSCEQNLNHDAMYWYRQDPGQGLRLIYYSQIVNDFQKGDIAEGYSVSREKKESFPLTVTSAQKNPTAFYLCASSTGDEQYFGPGTRLTVT.

V and J are TRBV7-9 and TRBJ1-1; D is ambiguous. Germline CDR1 reads SEHNR; CDR2 reads FQNEAQ (reference sequence). The germline V and J ends were trimmed by 5 bases and 7 bases, with 11 bases remaining between them. The CDR3 loop spans 12 amino acids. This CDR3 is CASSPWTDEAFF. CDR3 DNA: TGTGCCAGCAGCCCCTGGACGGATGAAGCTTTCTTT.